Below, one TCR beta chain is given with its context. The antigen this receptor binds is unknown. Base-call qualities are not available, and no considerably larger clone is one nucleotide away. The library relied on the immunoSEQ multiplex PCR assay. For the multiplex PCR, a mixture combining 60 forward primers for TCR Vbeta segments and 13 reverse primers for TCR Jbeta segments was used. The CDR3 region of rearranged TCR beta genes was amplified from genomic DNA by a multiplex PCR assay. The Illumina HiSeq System was used to sequence the amplified TCR beta libraries as 87-base-pair reads. Concerning the study's data processing: A later analysis tallied roughly 80 million unique TCR beta chains across the 666 repertoires, and about 12 million of those chains were shared by two or more donors. Raw reads were error-corrected and collapsed into unique sequences with a nearest-neighbor algorithm that merged closely related sequences to remove PCR and sequencing errors. Alignment of CDR3 sequences to IMGT reference sequences was used to assign V, D and J gene segments. For a sequence to be retained, at least a six-nucleotide match to both a V gene segment and a J gene segment was required. Rearrangements were classified as productive when the CDR3 lacked stop codons and remained in frame with V and J, and all other rearrangements were classified as non-productive. Following IMGT convention, CDR3 was defined as the stretch from the second conserved V-encoded cysteine to the conserved J-encoded phenylalanine. Sequences without an unambiguous match to a single V gene segment were excluded from the earlier analysis of several hundred of the donors. In an earlier analysis of a few hundred of the donors, V segments were called functional above 56.7% productive rearrangements and were called segregating when the between-donor standard deviation exceeded 5%. To diagnose cytomegalovirus status from the catalog of TCR beta chain sequences, a statistical classification framework was built. In a later analysis, TCR nucleotide sequences were compared against IMGT/GENE-DB human TR gene sequences so that V and J genes could be assigned. The TCRdist pipeline was used in a later analysis to assign CDR3 sequences and most-parsimonious VDJ recombination scenarios. In a later analysis, each TCR beta chain was defined by its CDR3 amino acid sequence together with its V-gene family, and reads without a unique V-gene family were excluded. As a way to deal with suspected cross-contamination and a sequencing artifact, a later analysis dropped over 550 nucleotide sequences that were highly shared and had low generation probability. In a later analysis, a clonal expansion index was calculated for each public chain from normalized within-repertoire ranks of inferred template counts. Generation probabilities in a later analysis came from a VDJ recombination model fitted to out-of-frame rearrangements, and those results were checked against IGoR. In a later analysis, hypergeometric tests were used to score TCR-TCR, TCR-HLA and TCR-CMV co-occurrence, with a repertoire-size bias correction applied to TCR pairs. To estimate false discovery rates, a later analysis permuted the HLA or CMV assignments 20 times. In a later analysis, co-occurring TCRs were grouped using DBSCAN, and TCRdist sequence similarity was added for clustering within HLA-allele-positive subsets. Repertoires with fewer than 30,000 or more than 120,000 public chains, plus five repertoires with anomalous nucleotide sharing, were excluded from co-occurrence clustering. The clones in this table, taken by TCRdb from immuneACCESS, are in-frame only. Not every clone is retained; where verified, under half of the shortfall comes from an unresolved V gene, and the cause of the rest is unknown. The DNA was the basis for D and trimming; V, J and clone size are from that table. In all, the sample holds fewer than 80,000 clones, and over 60% of those were seen once. Approximately 5% of the sample comes from the top ten.

V loses 0 bases at its end and J loses 5 bases; junction bases beyond the gene matches: 9. In the germline V gene, CDR1 corresponds to LGHNA and CDR2 to YSLEER. Spanning cysteine to phenylalanine, the CDR3 consists of 17 amino acids. The sequence is cut down to CDR3 DNA, 51 bases in frame from base 1. The sample comes from a study of cytomegalovirus exposure and HLA in healthy donors (TCRdb year 2017). Describing the broader study: In an earlier analysis of roughly 500 of the donors, approximately 300 Gb of sequence data and 90 million to 120 million unique TCR beta sequences from about 179 million T cells were reported. An early release that covered more than 550 HLA-typed donors contained about 300 gigabases of sequencing data and about 84 million unique TCR sequences. Among the roughly 370 genotyped donors, around 79% belonged to the genetic ancestry cluster associated with self-reported Caucasian donors. The aim of the study was to test whether cataloging public T cell receptors could identify signatures of past pathogen exposure. The study profiled the T cell repertoires of more than 500 subjects by immunosequencing and related them to cytomegalovirus serostatus. Besides the first cohort of 666 subjects, a separate validation cohort made up of roughly 120 different subjects was used. To predict cytomegalovirus infection status, the study combined high-throughput TCR immunosequencing, statistical association of individual TCRs with disease status, and machine learning. In a later analysis, previously published TCR beta repertoires from 600 to 850 donors were re-analyzed and high-resolution HLA genotyping was added so that TCR occurrence patterns could be studied. Rather than drawing on any new phenotypic data, the later analysis identified candidate immune exposures from TCR beta sequences and the way those sequences occurred across donors. An earlier analysis of around 540 of the donors applied high-throughput TCR beta sequencing to assess whether each TCR beta V gene segment acted as functional or pseudogenic. Alongside the repertoire data, information on donor age, sex, ethnicity and CMV serostatus was compiled. In a later genetic analysis, genome-wide SNP genotypes for about 55% of the roughly 700 donors were used, and that subset was treated as a discovery cohort. All discovery cohort repertoires had been generated on a single sequencing platform. HLA typing covered class I and class II loci at four-digit resolution. Typing coverage differed by locus: A, B, C, DRB1 and DQB1 were typed in roughly 620-630 donors, DQA1 in approximately 520, DPA1 in 600 to 610, and DPB1 in approximately 450. Four to six DR-DQ haplotypes were handled as single units for association and clustering, since linkage in the cohort was strong. Among roughly 400 genotyped donors of the cohort, an average of approximately 250,000 unique TCR beta nucleotide sequences were sequenced per donor, 15% to 20% of them non-productive.

The cohort was made up of 666 healthy bone marrow donors. At the time of sampling, every cohort member was nominally healthy, though immune exposures that went unrecorded were likely present. The donor tested CMV seronegative, placing the donor among the 350 or so seronegative members of the cohort. A peripheral blood sample was provided by each donor, and peripheral blood mononuclear cells were used for TCR beta sequencing. The Qiagen DNeasy Blood Extraction Kit was used to extract genomic DNA from the blood cell samples. Broader findings and caveats from the paper: The only immune exposure information available for the cohort was CMV serostatus. A later analysis reported that several top co-occurrence clusters appeared linked to parvovirus B19, influenza, CMV and Epstein-Barr virus. According to a later analysis, most CMV-associated TCR beta chains appeared to be HLA-restricted, and the HLA associations seemed to be driven largely by CMV exposure. In a later genetic analysis, fewer N-insertions in productive TCRs were reported among donors in an Asian-associated ancestry cluster than the approximately 670-donor mean. A cluster of highly shared sequence variants was judged likely to be a technical artifact of the sequencing pipeline. In vitro tests confirmed that three of the cytomegalovirus-associated TCR beta chains recognize cytomegalovirus antigens. A later analysis found that HLA-associated TCR beta chains were more clonally expanded and had lower generation probabilities than equally common non-associated chains. V-gene and J-gene trimming of TCR beta chains was associated with a missense DCLRE1C variant in a later genetic analysis, and the association was replicated in an independent cohort. A later analysis associated 15,000 to 20,000 TCR beta sequences with specific HLA alleles at a false discovery rate of 0.05. In a later analysis, the rate of TCR association differed among HLA loci, with DRB1 alleles having the most associated TCRs and HLA-C alleles having the fewest. Because HLA typing was missing for some donors at each locus, association tests included only the typed subset. Because the 87-base-pair reads could not distinguish some IMGT-functional V segments, including TRBV6-2 and TRBV6-3, those segments were excluded. The study listed 150 to 200 TCR beta chains as associated with cytomegalovirus. Broadly in line with IMGT annotations, most TCR beta V segments showed up in productive rearrangements about 87% or about 30% of the time in an earlier analysis of 587 of the donors. The authors suggested that the approach could potentially be generalized to other disease states and immunological phenotypes. The classifier was reported to diagnose cytomegalovirus status with high specificity and sensitivity in both the original cohort and the validation cohort. Most TCR sequences were observed very rarely across donors, whereas some public TCRs were present in many individuals. Sequencing depth was assumed to be roughly uniform across donors in the presence/absence analyses, though that assumption may not hold. In this cohort, only TCR beta chains were sequenced, and detectable features were limited by the absence of alpha or paired-chain data. A further reported finding was that TCR beta sequences accurately predicted the HLA-A and HLA-B alleles for most subjects in the first cohort. When HLA alleles, especially DR and DQ, strongly co-occurred, TCR associations were difficult to assign to individual alleles. The earlier analysis of approximately 560 of the donors excluded about 16 rarely observed V segments, including chromosome 9 orphons, because counts were too low. Linkage disequilibrium might explain the correlated functional status among segregating V segments, but an unknown experimental factor could not be ruled out.

The receptor's source is a woman aged 25 to 39 in good health and CMV-seronegative. The chain is made from TRBV4-3 and TRBJ2-3, with 9 middle bases fitting TRBD2. The sample consisted of PBMCs. The CDR3 reads as follows: CASSQETGLAWGDTQYF. Read as DNA, the sequence is TGCGCCAGCAGCCAAGAGACAGGACTAGCGTGGGGAGATACGCAGTATTTT.